This T cell receptor (beta chain) originates from a study of cytomegalovirus exposure and HLA in healthy donors. Both 60 Vbeta primers and 13 Jbeta primers went into the PCR. Sequencing was performed with immunoSEQ multiplex PCR; in TCRdb, only in-frame clones are kept and a portion is missing. The data include 30,000 to 40,000 clones; the top ten clones carry 7% to 9.5%. The ends were cut back, 8 bases at V and 7 bases at J, with 23 bases in the middle. CDR1 and CDR2 from the germline V gene are MGHRA and YSYEKL. The CDR3 runs to 15 residues. Specimen: PBMCs. This receptor was taken from a man aged 40-49 years in good health and CMV-seropositive. The chain has TRBV4-1 and TRBJ2-5, with D perhaps matching TRBD1 (6 bases). The CDR3 spells CASAPAPQGRGTQYF. The DNA of the CDR3 is TGCGCCAGCGCCCCCGCCCCCCAGGGGCGCGGGACCCAGTACTTC.